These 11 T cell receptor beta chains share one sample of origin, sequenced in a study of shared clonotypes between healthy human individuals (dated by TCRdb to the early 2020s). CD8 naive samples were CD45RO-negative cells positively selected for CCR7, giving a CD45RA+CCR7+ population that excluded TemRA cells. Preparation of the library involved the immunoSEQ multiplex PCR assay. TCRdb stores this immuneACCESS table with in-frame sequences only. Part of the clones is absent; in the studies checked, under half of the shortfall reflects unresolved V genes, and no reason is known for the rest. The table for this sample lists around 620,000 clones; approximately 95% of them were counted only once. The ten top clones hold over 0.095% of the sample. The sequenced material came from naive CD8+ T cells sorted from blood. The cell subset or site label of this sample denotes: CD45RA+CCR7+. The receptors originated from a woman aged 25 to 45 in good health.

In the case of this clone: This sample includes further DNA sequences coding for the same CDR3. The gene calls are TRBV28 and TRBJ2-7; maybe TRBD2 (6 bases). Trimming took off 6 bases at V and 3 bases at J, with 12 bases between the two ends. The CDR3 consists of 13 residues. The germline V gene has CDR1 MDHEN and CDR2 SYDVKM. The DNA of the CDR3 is TGTGCCAGCAGACTAGCCGCCGGCTACGAGCAGTACTTC. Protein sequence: CASRLAAGYEQYF.

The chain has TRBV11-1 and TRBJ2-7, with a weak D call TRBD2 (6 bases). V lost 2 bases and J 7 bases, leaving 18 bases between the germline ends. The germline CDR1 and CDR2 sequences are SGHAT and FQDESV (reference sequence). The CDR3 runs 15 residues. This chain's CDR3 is CASSLLRGPPVEQYF. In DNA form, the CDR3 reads TGTGCCAGCAGCTTATTGCGGGGACCCCCAGTGGAGCAGTACTTC. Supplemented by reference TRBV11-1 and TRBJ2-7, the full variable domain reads EAEVAQSPRYKITEKSQAVAFWCDPISGHATLYWYRQILGQGPELLVQFQDESVVDDSQLPKDRFSAERLKGVDSTLKIQPAELGDSAMYLCASSLLRGPPVEQYFGPGTRLTVT.

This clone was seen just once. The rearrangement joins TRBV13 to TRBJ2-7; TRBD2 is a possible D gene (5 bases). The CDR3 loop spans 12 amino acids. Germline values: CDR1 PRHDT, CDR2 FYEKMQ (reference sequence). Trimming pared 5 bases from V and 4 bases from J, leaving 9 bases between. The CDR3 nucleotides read TGTGCCAGCAGCCCCCGGGGATACGAGCAGTACTTC. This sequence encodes CASSPRGYEQYF.

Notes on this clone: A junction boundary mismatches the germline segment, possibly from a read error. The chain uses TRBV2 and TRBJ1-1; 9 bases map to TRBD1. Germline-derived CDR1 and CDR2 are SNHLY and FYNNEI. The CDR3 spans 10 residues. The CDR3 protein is CASGDRVGYF. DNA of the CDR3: TGTGCCAGCGGGGACAGGGTGGGGTATTTT. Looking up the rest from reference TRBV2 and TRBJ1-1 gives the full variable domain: EPEVTQTPSHQVTQMGQEVILRCVPISNHLYFYWYRQILGQKVEFLVSFYNNEISEKSEIFDDQFSVERPDGSNFTLKIRSTKLEDSAMYFCASGDRVGYFGQGTRLTVV.

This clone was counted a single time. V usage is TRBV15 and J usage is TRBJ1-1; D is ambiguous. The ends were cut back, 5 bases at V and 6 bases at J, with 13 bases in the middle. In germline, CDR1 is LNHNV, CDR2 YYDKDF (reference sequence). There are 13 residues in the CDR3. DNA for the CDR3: TGTGCCACCAGCGGAGCCTGGAGGGCTGAAGCTTTCTTT. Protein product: CATSGAWRAEAFF.

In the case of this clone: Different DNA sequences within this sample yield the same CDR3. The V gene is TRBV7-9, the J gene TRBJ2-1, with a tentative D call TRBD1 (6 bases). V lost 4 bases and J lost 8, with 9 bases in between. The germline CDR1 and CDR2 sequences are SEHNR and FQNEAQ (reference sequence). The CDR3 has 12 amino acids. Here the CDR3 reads CASSSPGDEQFF. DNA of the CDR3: TGTGCCAGCAGCTCGCCAGGGGATGAGCAGTTCTTC.

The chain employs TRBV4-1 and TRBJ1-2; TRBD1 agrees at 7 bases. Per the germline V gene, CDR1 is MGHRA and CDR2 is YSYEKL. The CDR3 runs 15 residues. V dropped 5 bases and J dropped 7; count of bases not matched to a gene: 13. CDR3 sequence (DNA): TGCGCCAGCAGCGCACCGAACAGGGGAGGCTTTGGCTACACCTTC. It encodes CASSAPNRGGFGYTF.

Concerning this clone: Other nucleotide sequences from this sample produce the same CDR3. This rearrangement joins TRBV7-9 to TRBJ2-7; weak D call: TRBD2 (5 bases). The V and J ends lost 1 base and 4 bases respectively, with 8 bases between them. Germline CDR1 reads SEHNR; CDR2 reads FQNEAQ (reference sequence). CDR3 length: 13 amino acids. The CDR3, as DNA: TGTGCCAGCAGCTTAGTTTCGGGGTACGAGCAGTACTTC. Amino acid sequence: CASSLVSGYEQYF.

DNA for the CDR3: TGTGCCATCAGTGAGTCTGGCGGGGACAGCACAGATACGCAGTATTTT. Protein: CAISESGGDSTDTQYF. The chain links TRBV10-3 to TRBJ2-3; the D gene is possibly TRBD2 (6 bases). V lost 0 bases to trimming and J lost 0 bases, with 10 bases between them. The length of the CDR3 is 16 residues. CDR1 ENHRY and CDR2 SYGVKD come from the germline V gene.

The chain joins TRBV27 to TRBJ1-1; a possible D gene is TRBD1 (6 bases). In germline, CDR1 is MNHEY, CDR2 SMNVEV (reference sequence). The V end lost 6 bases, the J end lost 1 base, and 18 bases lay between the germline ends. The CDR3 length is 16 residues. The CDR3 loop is CASRMGGLGKNTEAFF. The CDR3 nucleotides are TGTGCCAGCAGAATGGGGGGGCTCGGGAAGAACACTGAAGCTTTCTTT.

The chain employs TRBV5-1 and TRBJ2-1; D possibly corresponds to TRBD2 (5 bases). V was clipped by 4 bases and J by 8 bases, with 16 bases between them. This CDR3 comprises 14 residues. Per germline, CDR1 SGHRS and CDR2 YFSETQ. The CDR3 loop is CASSPPGYIHEQFF. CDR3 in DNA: TGCGCCAGCAGCCCACCGGGATACATCCATGAGCAGTTCTTC.